These T cell receptor beta chains were read from a single sample in a study of PD-L1 blockade in urothelial cancer. The method was immunoSEQ multiplex PCR; TCRdb's version includes in-frame clones alone and lacks a portion of them. Of roughly 42,000 clones listed, around 90% were seen once; the top ten hold 7.3%. The specimen comprised PBMCs, sampled around atezolizumab (anti-PD-L1) treatment. The receptors were sampled from a man between 65 and 80 years old with urothelial cancer. The CDR3 runs from the conserved cysteine through the conserved F or W. The order of the fields is CDR3 length, J gene, clone size, D gene, V gene, CDR3 DNA, CDR3 protein. The D gene is left open where the match is weak. Where a row states a size, it is once, few, many or the class of an expanded clone; other rows omit it.

>15|TRBJ2-1|-|-|TRBV10-1
TGCGCCAGCAGTGACCCCCTTGTATCTTACAATGAGCAGTTCTTC
CASSDPLVSYNEQFF
>16|TRBJ1-4|-|TRBD1|TRBV5-1
TGCGCCAGCAGCTCGGGACAGGGGGGTGCTAATGAAAAACTGTTTTTT
CASSSGQGGANEKLFF
>17|TRBJ2-2|-|TRBD2|TRBV19
TGTGCCAGTAGTCCCAGACTAGCGGGAGGTAACACCGGGGAGCTGTTTTTT
CASSPRLAGGNTGELFF
>15|TRBJ2-1|-|TRBD2|TRBV9
TGTGCCAGCAGCGTAGTTAGCGGGACGTCCAATGAGCAGTTCTTC
CASSVVSGTSNEQFF
>15|TRBJ1-1|-|-|TRBV6-5
TGTGCCAGCAGCAAACGTCAGGGGATGAACACTGAAGCTTTCTTT
CASSKRQGMNTEAFF
>16|TRBJ2-3|-|TRBD2|TRBV9
TGTGCCAGCAGCGTCGCGGGAGGGATTAGCACAGATACGCAGTATTTT
CASSVAGGISTDTQYF
>17|TRBJ2-7|-|TRBD2|TRBV27
TGTGCCAGCAGTTTAGTGTCTTGGCGGGAGGCAGAGTACGAGCAGTACTTC
CASSLVSWREAEYEQYF
>14|TRBJ2-3|-|-|TRBV21-1
TGTGCCAGCAGCAAAGGACTAGCCACAGATACGCAGTATTTT
CASSKGLATDTQYF
>14|TRBJ2-3|-|-|TRBV5-1
TGCGCCAGCAGCGACTTGACTGGCACAGATACGCAGTATTTT
CASSDLTGTDTQYF
>15|TRBJ1-4|-|-|TRBV14
TGTGCCAGCAGCCAAGCAGCGCAACGGGATGAAAAACTGTTTTTT
CASSQAAQRDEKLFF
>16|TRBJ2-5|-|-|TRBV5-4
TGTGCCAGCAGCGAGGGTGGGGACACCTGGCTTGGGACCCAGTACTTC
CASSEGGDTWLGTQYF
>20|TRBJ2-3|-|TRBD2|TRBV4-1
TGCGCCAGCAGCCAAGATCAGGCTAGCGGAACACGCCTATTCACAGATACGCAGTATTTT
CASSQDQASGTRLFTDTQYF
>14|TRBJ1-1|-|TRBD1|TRBV29-1
TGCAGCGGCCAACTGAACAGGGGAACGGGTGAAGCTTTCTTT
CSGQLNRGTGEAFF
>14|TRBJ1-5|-|TRBD1|TRBV27
TGTGCCAGCAGAGGGACAGCTAGCAATCAGCCCCAGCATTTT
CASRGTASNQPQHF
>13|TRBJ2-7|-|-|TRBV6-6
TGTGCCAGCAGAGAAAGCCAGGGCTACGAGCAGTACTTC
CASRESQGYEQYF
>16|TRBJ2-2|-|-|TRBV7-3
TGTGCCAGCAGCGTCGTTGGCAGCGCGAACACCGGGGAGCTGTTTTTT
CASSVVGSANTGELFF
>15|TRBJ1-2|-|TRBD1|TRBV11-2
TGTGCCAGCAGCTTCCTCTTGACAGGGGGTGATGGCTACACCTTC
CASSFLLTGGDGYTF
>14|TRBJ2-7|-|-|TRBV5-8
TGTGCCAGCAGCTTGGTTCTACGGAGCTACGAGCAGTACTTC
CASSLVLRSYEQYF
>13|TRBJ1-5|few|TRBD1|TRBV30
TGTGCCTCCGGGACAGGTTCGGGTCAGCCCCAGCATTTT
CASGTGSGQPQHF
>16|TRBJ2-7|-|-|TRBV27
TGTGCCAGCAGTTTATCGGCAGGGGATCCCCCCAGCGAGCAGTACTTC
CASSLSAGDPPSEQYF
>14|TRBJ2-7|-|TRBD1|TRBV6-1
TGTGCCAGCCTCCTCCGGGACAGCCTTTACGAGCAGTACTTC
CASLLRDSLYEQYF
>17|TRBJ1-1|once|-|TRBV9
TGTGCCAGCAGCGTTTCCCCCCAGGGGTTAACGTCCTCTGAAGCTTTCTTT
CASSVSPQGLTSSEAFF
>12|TRBJ2-3|-|-|TRBV5-6
TGTGCCAGCAGCTTGGGCGGCGTGACGCAGTATTTT
CASSLGGVTQYF
>15|TRBJ2-2|-|-|TRBV27
TGTGCCAGCAGTTACGTCCAGGGGAAGGCCGGGGAGCTGTTTTTT
CASSYVQGKAGELFF
>15|TRBJ2-1|-|TRBD2|TRBV2
TGTGCCAGCAGTCGCGGGAGAGAGGCCTACAATGAGCAGTTCTTC
CASSRGREAYNEQFF
>14|TRBJ1-3|-|-|TRBV6-1
TGTGCCAGCAGTGCATCAGGGTCTGGAAACACCATATATTTT
CASSASGSGNTIYF
>14|TRBJ1-1|-|TRBD1|TRBV19
TGTGCCAGTAGTAACAGGGGGCGCAAAACTGAAGCTTTCTTT
CASSNRGRKTEAFF
>21|TRBJ2-2|-|-|TRBV4-1
TGCGCCAGCAGCCAAGAGTTGGGGCGAAACAGAGCCGACGCGAACACCGGGGAGCTGTTTTTT
CASSQELGRNRADANTGELFF
>14|TRBJ1-5|-|-|TRBV10-2
TGCGCCAGCAGTGCCGTAGGTCGGGAACAGCCCCAGCATTTT
CASSAVGREQPQHF
>16|TRBJ2-1|-|TRBD2|TRBV15
TGTGCCACCAGCAGAGTACGGCTAGCGGGGGAAAATGAGCAGTTCTTC
CATSRVRLAGENEQFF
>18|TRBJ2-1|once|-|TRBV9
TGTGCCAGCAGCCTTGGCAGTGGAGTTCTGGTTTCCTACAATGAGCAGTTCTTC
CASSLGSGVLVSYNEQFF
>17|TRBJ2-3|-|-|TRBV19
TGTGCCAGTAGTATAGAAAAGGTGGCGGTCCCCACAGATACGCAGTATTTT
CASSIEKVAVPTDTQYF
>16|TRBJ1-5|-|TRBD1|TRBV6-6
TGTGCCAGCAGTTACTCGATTGGCAGGGGGAGACAGCCCCAGCATTTT
CASSYSIGRGRQPQHF
>11|TRBJ1-5|-|-|TRBV28
TGTGCCAGCAGGGGAGTAGTTGCCCAGCATTTT
CASRGVVAQHF
>14|TRBJ2-5|once|-|TRBV6-6
TGTGCCAGCAGTTCCCAGGGGGGCGGTCGGGAGCAGTACTTC
CASSSQGGGREQYF
>14|TRBJ1-3|-|-|TRBV7-2
TGTGCCAGCAGCCAGACCCTCGGGGGAAACACCATATATTTT
CASSQTLGGNTIYF
>14|TRBJ2-2|-|TRBD2|TRBV11-2
TGTGCCAGCAGCCCGATACTAGCGACCGGGGAGCTGTTTTTT
CASSPILATGELFF
>15|TRBJ1-1|-|-|TRBV11-2
TGTGCCAGCGGTGGGTTTAGGGGCGTTAGCACTGAAGCTTTCTTT
CASGGFRGVSTEAFF
>14|TRBJ2-2|-|-|TRBV19
TGTGCCAGTAGTACAGCTAACAGGGTCGGGGAGCTGTTTTTT
CASSTANRVGELFF
>16|TRBJ2-4|-|TRBD1|TRBV27
TGTGCCAGCAGTTCGGTAACAGGGGCTGACAAAAACATTCAGTACTTC
CASSSVTGADKNIQYF
>17|TRBJ2-1|-|TRBD2|TRBV7-8
TGTGCCAGCAGTTATCGACTAGCGGGGTCTGCCTACAATGAGCAGTTCTTC
CASSYRLAGSAYNEQFF
>14|TRBJ2-1|-|TRBD2|TRBV5-1
TGCGCCACAAGACTAGCGGGAGCCCACAATGAGCAGTTCTTC
CATRLAGAHNEQFF